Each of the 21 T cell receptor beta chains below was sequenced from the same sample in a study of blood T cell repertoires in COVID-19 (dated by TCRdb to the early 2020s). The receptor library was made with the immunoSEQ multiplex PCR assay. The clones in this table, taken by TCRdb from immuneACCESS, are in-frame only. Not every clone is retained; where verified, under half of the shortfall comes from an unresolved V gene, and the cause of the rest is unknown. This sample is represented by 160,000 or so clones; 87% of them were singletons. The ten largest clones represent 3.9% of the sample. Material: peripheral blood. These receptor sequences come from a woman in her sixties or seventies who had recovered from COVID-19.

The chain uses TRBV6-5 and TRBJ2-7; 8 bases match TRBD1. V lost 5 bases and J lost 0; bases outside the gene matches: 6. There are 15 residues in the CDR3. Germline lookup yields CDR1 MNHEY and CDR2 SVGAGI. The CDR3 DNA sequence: TGTGCCAGCAGTCCCGGACAGGGAAGCTCCTACGAGCAGTACTTC. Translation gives CASSPGQGSSYEQYF.

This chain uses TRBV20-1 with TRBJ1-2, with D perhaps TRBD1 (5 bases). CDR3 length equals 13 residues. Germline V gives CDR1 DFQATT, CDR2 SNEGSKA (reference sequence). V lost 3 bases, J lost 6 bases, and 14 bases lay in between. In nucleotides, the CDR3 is TGCAGTGCTAGTCTGTCAGGGCTGGATGGCTACACCTTC. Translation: CSASLSGLDGYTF.

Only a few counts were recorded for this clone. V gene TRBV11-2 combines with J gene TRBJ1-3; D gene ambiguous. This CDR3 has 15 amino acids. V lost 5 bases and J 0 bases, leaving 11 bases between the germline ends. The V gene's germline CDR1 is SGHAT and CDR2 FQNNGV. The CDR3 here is CASSKDSISGNTIYF. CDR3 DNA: TGTGCCAGCAGCAAGGACTCCATCTCTGGAAACACCATATATTTT.

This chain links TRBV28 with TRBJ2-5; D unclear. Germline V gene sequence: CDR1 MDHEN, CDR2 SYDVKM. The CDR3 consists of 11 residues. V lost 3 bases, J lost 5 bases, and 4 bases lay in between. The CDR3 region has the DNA TGTGCCAGCAGTTTGAGGGAGACCCAGTACTTC. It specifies CASSLRETQYF.

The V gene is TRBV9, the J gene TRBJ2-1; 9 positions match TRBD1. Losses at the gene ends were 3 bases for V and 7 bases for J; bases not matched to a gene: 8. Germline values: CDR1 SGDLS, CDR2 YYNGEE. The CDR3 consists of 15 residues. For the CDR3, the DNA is TGTGCCAGCAGCGCAGCCGGGACAGGGTCGAATGAGCAGTTCTTC. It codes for CASSAAGTGSNEQFF.

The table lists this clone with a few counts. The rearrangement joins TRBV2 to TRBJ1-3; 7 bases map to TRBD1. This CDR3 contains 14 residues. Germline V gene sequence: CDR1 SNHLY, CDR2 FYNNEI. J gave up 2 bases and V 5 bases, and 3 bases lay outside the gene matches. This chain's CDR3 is CASSIQGTGNTIYF. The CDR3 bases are TGTGCCAGCAGTATACAGGGGACTGGAAACACCATATATTTT. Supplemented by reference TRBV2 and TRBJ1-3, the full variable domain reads EPEVTQTPSHQVTQMGQEVILRCVPISNHLYFYWYRQILGQKVEFLVSFYNNEISEKSEIFDDQFSVERPDGSNFTLKIRSTKLEDSAMYFCASSIQGTGNTIYFGEGSWLTVV.

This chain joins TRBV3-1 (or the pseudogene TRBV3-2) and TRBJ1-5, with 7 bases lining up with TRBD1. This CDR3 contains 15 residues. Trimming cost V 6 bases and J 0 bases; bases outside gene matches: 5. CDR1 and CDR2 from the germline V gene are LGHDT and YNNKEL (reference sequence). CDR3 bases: TGTGCCAGCAGTCCGGGACAGCATAGCAATCAGCCCCAGCATTTT. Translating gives CASSPGQHSNQPQHF.

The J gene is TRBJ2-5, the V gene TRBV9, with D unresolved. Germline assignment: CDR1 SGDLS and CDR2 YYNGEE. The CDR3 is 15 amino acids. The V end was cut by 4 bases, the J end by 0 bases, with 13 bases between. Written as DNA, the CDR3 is TGTGCCAGCAGCTCCACAGTGCTGTACCAAGAGACCCAGTACTTC. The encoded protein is CASSSTVLYQETQYF. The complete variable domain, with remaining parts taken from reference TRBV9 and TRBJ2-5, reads DSGVTQTPKHLITATGQRVTLRCSPRSGDLSVYWYQQSLDQGLQFLIQYYNGEERAKGNILERFSAQQFPDLHSELNLSSLELGDSALYFCASSSTVLYQETQYFGPGTRLLVL.

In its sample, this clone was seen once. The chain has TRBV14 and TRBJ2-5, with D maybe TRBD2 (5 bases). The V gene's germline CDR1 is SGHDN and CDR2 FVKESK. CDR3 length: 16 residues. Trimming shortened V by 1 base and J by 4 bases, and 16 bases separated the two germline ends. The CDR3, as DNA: TGTGCCAGCAGCCAAGGGGGTACTAGTCTCGGAGAGACCCAGTACTTC. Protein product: CASSQGGTSLGETQYF.

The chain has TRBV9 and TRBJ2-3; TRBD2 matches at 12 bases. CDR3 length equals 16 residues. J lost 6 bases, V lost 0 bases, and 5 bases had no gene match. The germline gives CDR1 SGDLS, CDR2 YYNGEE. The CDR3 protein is CASSVATSGGIDTQYF. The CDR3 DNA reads TGTGCCAGCAGCGTAGCTACTAGCGGGGGGATTGATACGCAGTATTTT.

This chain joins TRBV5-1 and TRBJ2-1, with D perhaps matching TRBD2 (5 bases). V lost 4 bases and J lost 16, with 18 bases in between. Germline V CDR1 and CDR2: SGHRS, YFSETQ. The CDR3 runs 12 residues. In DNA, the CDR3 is TGCGCCAGCAGCGAGGAGCCCGGGCTAGCTTTCTTC. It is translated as CASSEEPGLAFF.

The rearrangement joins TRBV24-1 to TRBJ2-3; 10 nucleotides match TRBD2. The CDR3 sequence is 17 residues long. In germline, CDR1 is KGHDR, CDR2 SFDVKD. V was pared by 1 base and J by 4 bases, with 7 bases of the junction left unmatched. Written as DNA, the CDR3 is TGTGCCACCAGTGATTTAGGGGGGACTAGCGCCCCAGATACGCAGTATTTT. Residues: CATSDLGGTSAPDTQYF.

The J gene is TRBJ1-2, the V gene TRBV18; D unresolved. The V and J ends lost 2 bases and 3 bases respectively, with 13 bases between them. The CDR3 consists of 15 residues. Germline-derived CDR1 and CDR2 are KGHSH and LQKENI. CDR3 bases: TGTGCCAGCTCACCATTCGGGGAGAAGGACTATGGCTACACCTTC. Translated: CASSPFGEKDYGYTF.

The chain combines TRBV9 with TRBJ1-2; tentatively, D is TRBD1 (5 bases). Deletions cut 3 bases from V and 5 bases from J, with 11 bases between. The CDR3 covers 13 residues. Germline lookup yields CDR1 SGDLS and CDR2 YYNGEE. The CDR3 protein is CASSAAGHYGYTF. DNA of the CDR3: TGTGCCAGCAGCGCCGCGGGGCATTATGGCTACACCTTC.

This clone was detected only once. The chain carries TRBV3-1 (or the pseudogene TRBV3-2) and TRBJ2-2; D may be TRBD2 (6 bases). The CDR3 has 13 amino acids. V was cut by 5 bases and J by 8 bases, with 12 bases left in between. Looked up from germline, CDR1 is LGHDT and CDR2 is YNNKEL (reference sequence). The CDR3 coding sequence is TGTGCCAGCAGCTACCGGGAGATTGGGGAGCTGTTTTTT. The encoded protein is CASSYREIGELFF.

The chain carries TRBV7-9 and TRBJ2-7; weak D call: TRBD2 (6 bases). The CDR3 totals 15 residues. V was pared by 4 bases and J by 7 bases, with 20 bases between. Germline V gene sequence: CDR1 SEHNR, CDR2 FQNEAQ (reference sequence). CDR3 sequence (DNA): TGTGCCAGCAGCTCGCGGGACCTCCGGGGCTCGGAGCAGTACTTC. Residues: CASSSRDLRGSEQYF.

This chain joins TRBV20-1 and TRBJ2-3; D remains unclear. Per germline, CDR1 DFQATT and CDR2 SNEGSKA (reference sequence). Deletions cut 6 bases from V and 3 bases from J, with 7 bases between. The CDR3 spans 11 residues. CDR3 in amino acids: CSATLTDTQYF. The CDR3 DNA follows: TGCAGTGCGACATTAACAGATACGCAGTATTTT.

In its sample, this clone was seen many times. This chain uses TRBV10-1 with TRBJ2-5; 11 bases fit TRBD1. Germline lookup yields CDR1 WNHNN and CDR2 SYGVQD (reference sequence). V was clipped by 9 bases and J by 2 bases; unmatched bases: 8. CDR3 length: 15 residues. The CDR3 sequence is CARIGWDRGQETQYF. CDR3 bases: TGCGCCAGAATTGGGTGGGACAGGGGGCAAGAGACCCAGTACTTC.

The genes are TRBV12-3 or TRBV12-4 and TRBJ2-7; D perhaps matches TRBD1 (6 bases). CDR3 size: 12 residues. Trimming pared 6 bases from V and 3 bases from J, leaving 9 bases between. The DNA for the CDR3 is TGTGCCAGCAGCCCGGACAGCTACGAGCAGTACTTC. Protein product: CASSPDSYEQYF.

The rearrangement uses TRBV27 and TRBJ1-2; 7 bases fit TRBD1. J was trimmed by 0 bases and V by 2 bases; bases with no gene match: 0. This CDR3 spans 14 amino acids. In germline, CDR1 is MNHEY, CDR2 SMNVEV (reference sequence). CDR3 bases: TGTGCCAGCAGTTTACAGGGGGCTAACTATGGCTACACCTTC. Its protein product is CASSLQGANYGYTF.

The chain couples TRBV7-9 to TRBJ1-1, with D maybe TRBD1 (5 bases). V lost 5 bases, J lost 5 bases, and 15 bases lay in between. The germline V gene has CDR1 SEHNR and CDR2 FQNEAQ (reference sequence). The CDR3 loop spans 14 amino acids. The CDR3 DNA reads TGTGCCAGCAGCGGCGACCTAAGGGGAACTGAAGCTTTCTTT. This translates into CASSGDLRGTEAFF.